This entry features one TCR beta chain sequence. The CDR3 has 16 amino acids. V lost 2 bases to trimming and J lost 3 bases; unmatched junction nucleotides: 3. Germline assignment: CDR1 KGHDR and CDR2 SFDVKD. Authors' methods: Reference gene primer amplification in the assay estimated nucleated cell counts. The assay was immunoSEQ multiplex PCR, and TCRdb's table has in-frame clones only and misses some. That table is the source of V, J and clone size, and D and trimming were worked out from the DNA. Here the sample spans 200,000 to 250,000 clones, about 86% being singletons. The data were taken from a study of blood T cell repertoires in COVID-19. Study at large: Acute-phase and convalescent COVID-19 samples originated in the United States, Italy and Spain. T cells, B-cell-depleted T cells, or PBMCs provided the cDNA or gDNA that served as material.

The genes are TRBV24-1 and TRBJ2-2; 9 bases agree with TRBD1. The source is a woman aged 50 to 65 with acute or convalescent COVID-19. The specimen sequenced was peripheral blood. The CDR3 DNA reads TGTGCCACCAGTGATTCACAGGGGGCAGACACCGGGGAGCTGTTTTTT. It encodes CATSDSQGADTGELFF.